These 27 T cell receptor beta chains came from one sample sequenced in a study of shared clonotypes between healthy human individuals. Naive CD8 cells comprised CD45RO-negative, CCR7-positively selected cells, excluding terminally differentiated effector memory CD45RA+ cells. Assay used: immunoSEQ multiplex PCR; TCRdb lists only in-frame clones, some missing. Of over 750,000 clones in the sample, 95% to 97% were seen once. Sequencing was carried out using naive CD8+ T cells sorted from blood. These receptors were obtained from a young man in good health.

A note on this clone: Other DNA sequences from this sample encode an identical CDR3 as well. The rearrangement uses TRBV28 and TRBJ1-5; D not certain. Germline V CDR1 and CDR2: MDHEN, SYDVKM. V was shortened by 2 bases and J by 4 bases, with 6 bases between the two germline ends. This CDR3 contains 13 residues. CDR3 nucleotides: TGTGCCAGCAGTTTAGGACGGAATCAGCCCCAGCATTTT. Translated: CASSLGRNQPQHF.

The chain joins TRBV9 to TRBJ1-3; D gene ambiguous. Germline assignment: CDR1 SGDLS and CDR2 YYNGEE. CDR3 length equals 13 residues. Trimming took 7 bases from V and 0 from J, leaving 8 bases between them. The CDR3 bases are TGTGCCAGCCAACCTTACTCTGGAAACACCATATATTTT. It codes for CASQPYSGNTIYF.

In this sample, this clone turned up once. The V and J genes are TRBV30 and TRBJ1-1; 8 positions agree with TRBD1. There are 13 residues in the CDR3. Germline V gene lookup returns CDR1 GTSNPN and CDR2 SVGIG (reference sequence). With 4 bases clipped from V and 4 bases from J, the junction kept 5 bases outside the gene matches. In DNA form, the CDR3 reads TGTGCCTGGACTGTAACAGGGGGCACTGAAGCTTTCTTT. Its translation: CAWTVTGGTEAFF.

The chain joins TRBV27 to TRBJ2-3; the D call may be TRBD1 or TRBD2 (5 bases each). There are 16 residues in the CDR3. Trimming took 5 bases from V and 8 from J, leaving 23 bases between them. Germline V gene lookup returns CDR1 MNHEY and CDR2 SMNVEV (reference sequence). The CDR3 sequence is CASSPAGGSIPSTQYF. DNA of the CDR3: TGTGCCAGCAGTCCCGCTGGGGGAAGCATCCCCTCTACGCAGTATTTT.

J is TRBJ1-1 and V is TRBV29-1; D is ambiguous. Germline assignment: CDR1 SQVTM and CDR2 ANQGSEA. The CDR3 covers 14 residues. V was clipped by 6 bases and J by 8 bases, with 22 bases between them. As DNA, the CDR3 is TGCAGCGTCGGATTCGGGCCACCGATCCCCGAAGCTTTCTTT. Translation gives CSVGFGPPIPEAFF.

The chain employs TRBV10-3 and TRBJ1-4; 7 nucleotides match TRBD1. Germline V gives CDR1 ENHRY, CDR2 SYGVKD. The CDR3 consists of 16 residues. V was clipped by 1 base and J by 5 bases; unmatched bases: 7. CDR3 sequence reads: CAISEFRQGRNEKLFF. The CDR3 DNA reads TGTGCCATCAGTGAGTTCCGACAGGGAAGAAATGAAAAACTGTTTTTT.

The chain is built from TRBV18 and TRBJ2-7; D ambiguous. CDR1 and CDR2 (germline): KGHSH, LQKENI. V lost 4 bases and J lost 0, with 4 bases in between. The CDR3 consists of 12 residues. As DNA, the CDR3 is TGTGCCAGCTCACAAGACTCCTACGAGCAGTACTTC. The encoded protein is CASSQDSYEQYF.

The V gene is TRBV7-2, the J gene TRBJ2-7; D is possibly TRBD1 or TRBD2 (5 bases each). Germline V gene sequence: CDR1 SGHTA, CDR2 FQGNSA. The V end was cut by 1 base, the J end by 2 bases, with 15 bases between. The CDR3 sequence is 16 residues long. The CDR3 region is CASSLGARGPTYEQYF. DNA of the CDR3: TGTGCCAGCAGCTTAGGAGCCCGGGGACCAACCTACGAGCAGTACTTC.

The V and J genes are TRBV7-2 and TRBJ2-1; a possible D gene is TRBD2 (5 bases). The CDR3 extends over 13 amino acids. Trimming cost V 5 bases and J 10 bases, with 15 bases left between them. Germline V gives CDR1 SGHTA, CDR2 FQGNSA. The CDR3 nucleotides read TGTGCCAGCAGCGAAGCCGGGGTGGGGGAGCAGTTCTTC. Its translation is CASSEAGVGEQFF.

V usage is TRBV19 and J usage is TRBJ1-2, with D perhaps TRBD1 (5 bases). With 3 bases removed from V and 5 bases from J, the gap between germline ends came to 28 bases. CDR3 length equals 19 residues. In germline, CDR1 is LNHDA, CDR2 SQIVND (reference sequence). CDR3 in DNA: TGTGCCAGTAGTATTGGGTCCGCGACAGTTTGGGTGAAGAGATATGGCTACACCTTC. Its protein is CASSIGSATVWVKRYGYTF.

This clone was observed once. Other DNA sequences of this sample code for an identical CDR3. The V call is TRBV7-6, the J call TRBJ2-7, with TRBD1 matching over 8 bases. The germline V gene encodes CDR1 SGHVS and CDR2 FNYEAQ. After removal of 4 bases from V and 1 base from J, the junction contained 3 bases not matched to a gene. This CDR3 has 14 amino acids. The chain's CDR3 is CASSSGQGSYEQYF. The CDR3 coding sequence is TGTGCCAGCAGCTCCGGACAGGGATCCTACGAGCAGTACTTC.

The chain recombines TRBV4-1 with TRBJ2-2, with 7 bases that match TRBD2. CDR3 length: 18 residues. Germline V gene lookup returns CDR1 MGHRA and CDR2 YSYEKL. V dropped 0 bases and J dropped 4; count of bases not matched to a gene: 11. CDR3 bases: TGCGCCAGCAGCCAAGAGGCAAGTGGCGGGAGAGTCACCGGGGAGCTGTTTTTT. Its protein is CASSQEASGGRVTGELFF.

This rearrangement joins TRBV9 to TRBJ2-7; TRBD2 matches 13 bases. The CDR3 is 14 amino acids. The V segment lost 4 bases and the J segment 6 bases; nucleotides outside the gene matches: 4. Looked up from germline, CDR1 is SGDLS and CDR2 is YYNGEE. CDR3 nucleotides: TGTGCCAGCAGCTTAGGGACTAGCGGGATCGAGCAGTACTTC. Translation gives CASSLGTSGIEQYF.

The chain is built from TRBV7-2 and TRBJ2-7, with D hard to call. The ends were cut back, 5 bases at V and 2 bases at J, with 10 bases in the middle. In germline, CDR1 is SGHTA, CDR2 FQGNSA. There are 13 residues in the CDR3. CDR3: CASSRGPTYEQYF. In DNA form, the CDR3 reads TGTGCCAGCAGCCGAGGACCCACCTACGAGCAGTACTTC.

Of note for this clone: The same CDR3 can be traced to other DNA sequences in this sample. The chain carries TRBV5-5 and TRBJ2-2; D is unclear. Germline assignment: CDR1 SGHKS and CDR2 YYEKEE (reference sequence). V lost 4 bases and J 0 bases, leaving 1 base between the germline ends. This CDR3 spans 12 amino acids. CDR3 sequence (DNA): TGTGCCAGCAGCCCGAACACCGGGGAGCTGTTTTTT. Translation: CASSPNTGELFF.

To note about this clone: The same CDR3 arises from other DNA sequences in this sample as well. The CDR3 loop is CSVEVAGSYEQYF. The CDR3, as DNA: TGCAGCGTTGAAGTAGCGGGATCCTACGAGCAGTACTTC. The chain is built from TRBV29-1 and TRBJ2-7; 8 bases fit TRBD2. The V gene's germline CDR1 is SQVTM and CDR2 ANQGSEA. Trimming removed 1 base from V and 1 base from J; junction bases left unmatched: 0. The CDR3 covers 13 residues.

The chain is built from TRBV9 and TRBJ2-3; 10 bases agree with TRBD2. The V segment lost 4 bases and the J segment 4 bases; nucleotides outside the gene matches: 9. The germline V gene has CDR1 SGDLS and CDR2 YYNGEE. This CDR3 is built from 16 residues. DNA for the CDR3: TGTGCCAGCAGCCCAAGGGCGAGCGGGAGGGCAGATACGCAGTATTTT. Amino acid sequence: CASSPRASGRADTQYF.

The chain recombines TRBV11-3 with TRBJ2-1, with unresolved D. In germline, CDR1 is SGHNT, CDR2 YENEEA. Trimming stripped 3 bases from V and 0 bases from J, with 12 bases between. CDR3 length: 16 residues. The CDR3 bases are TGTGCCAGCAGCTTTTCCCCCCTAAGCTCCTACAATGAGCAGTTCTTC. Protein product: CASSFSPLSSYNEQFF.

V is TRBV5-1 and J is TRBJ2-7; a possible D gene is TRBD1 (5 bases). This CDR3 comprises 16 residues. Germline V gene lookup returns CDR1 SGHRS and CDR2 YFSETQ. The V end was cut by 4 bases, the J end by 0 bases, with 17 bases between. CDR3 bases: TGCGCCAGCAGCCCTCTCGACAGTTTTGACTCCTACGAGCAGTACTTC. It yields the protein CASSPLDSFDSYEQYF.

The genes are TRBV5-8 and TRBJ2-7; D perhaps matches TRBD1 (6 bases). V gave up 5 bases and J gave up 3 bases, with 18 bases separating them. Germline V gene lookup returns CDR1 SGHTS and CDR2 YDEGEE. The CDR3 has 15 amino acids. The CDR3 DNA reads TGTGCCAGCAGGCCGCGGACAGTTCTTTTCTACGAGCAGTACTTC. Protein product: CASRPRTVLFYEQYF.

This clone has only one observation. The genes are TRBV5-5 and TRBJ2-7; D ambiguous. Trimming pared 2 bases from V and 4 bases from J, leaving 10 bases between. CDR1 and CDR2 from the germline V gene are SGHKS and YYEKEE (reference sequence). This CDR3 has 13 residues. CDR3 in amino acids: CASSFGWGYEQYF. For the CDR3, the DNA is TGTGCCAGCAGCTTCGGCTGGGGATACGAGCAGTACTTC.

The CDR3 bases are TGTGCCAGCAGCCAGAGAAGCTCCTACAATGAGCAGTTCTTC. It translates to CASSQRSSYNEQFF. J is TRBJ2-1 and V is TRBV27; no clear D. Germline V gene sequence: CDR1 MNHEY, CDR2 SMNVEV (reference sequence). V shed 6 bases and J shed 0 bases, with 9 bases lying between them. The CDR3 has 14 residues.

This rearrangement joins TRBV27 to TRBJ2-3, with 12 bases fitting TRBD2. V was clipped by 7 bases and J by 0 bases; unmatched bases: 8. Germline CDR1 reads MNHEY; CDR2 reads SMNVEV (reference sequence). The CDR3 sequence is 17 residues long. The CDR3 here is CASTSGTSGLSTDTQYF. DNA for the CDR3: TGTGCCAGCACTTCCGGGACTAGCGGGCTGAGCACAGATACGCAGTATTTT.

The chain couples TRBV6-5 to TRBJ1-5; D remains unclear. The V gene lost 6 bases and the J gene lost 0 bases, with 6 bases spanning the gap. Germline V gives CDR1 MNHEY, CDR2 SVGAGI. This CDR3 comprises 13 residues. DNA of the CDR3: TGTGCCAGCAGAACAGATAGCAATCAGCCCCAGCATTTT. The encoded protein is CASRTDSNQPQHF.

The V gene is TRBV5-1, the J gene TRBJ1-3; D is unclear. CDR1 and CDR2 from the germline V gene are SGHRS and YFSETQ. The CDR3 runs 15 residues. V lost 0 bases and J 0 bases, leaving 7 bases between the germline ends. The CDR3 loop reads CASSLGWTSGNTIYF. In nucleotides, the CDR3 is TGCGCCAGCAGCTTGGGGTGGACCTCTGGAAACACCATATATTTT. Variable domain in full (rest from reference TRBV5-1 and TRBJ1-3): KAGVTQTPRYLIKTRGQQVTLSCSPISGHRSVSWYQQTPGQGLQFLFEYFSETQRNKGNFPGRFSGRQFSNSRSEMNVSTLELGDSALYLCASSLGWTSGNTIYFGEGSWLTVV.

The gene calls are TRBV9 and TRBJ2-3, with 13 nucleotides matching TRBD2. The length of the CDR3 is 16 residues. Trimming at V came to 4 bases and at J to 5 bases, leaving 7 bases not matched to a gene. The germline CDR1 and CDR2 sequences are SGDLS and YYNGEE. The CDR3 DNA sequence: TGTGCCAGCAGCACCGGGACTAGCGGGACGGGAGATACGCAGTATTTT. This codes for CASSTGTSGTGDTQYF.

CDR3 protein: CASSRTGSTDTQYF. The CDR3 bases are TGTGCCAGCAGCCGAACAGGGAGCACAGATACGCAGTATTTT. This chain connects TRBV9 to TRBJ2-3, with a possible D match to TRBD1 (6 bases). The CDR3 has 14 amino acids. CDR1 and CDR2 from the germline V gene are SGDLS and YYNGEE. V dropped 4 bases and J dropped 0 bases, with 9 bases sitting between them.